This TCR beta chain was profiled in a study of blood T cell repertoires in COVID-19. Study-wide background: Sample material is recorded as cDNA or gDNA derived from T cells, B-cell-depleted T cells, or PBMCs.

As processed by the authors: Estimates of nucleated cell counts were drawn from the amplification of reference gene primers. The protocol was immunoSEQ multiplex PCR, while the TCRdb copy is restricted to in-frame clones and leaves out a portion. V and J calls and clone size are copied from that table; D and trimming were computed from the DNA. In the table there are about 250,000 clones, around nine tenths of which are singletons. Germline CDR1 reads SGHVS; CDR2 reads FNYEAQ. Trimming took 2 bases from V and 3 from J; bases not matched to a gene: 13. The CDR3 loop spans 18 amino acids. The sequence was obtained from a woman in her sixties or seventies who had recovered from COVID-19. The chain recombines TRBV7-6 with TRBJ2-1, with 7 bases identical to TRBD1. The specimen was peripheral blood. This CDR3 is CASSLTPNAGGNYNEQFF. The DNA of the CDR3 is TGTGCCAGCAGCTTAACCCCCAACGCAGGGGGAAACTACAATGAGCAGTTCTTC. The full variable domain, with the rest looked up from reference TRBV7-6 and TRBJ2-1, is GAGVSQSPRYKVTKRGQDVALRCDPISGHVSLYWYRQALGQGPEFLTYFNYEAQQDKSGLPNDRFSAERPEGSISTLTIQRTEQRDSAMYRCASSLTPNAGGNYNEQFFGPGTRLTVL.